These T cell receptor beta chains were read from a single sample in a study of shared clonotypes between healthy human individuals. Some clones are missing from TCRdb's copy, which holds only in-frame ones; the method was immunoSEQ multiplex PCR. The table includes millions of clones, 85% to 95% detected once. Sequencing used naive CD4+ T cells sorted from blood. These TCRs come from a young man in good health. The CDR3 runs from the conserved cysteine through the conserved F or W. D genes are given only for firm matches. Where a row states a size, it is once, few, many or the class of an expanded clone; other rows omit it.

v_call: TRBV5-6; d_call: TRBD2; clone_size: NA; j_call: TRBJ2-2; cdr3_nt: TGTGCCAGCAGTTGGGGACTATTTGATACCGGGGAGCTGTTTTTT; cdr3_aa: CASSWGLFDTGELFF
v_call: TRBV7-9; d_call: NA; clone_size: NA; j_call: TRBJ1-2; cdr3_nt: TGTGCCAGCAGCTTATTCTCTTCTGGCGGCTACACCTTC; cdr3_aa: CASSLFSSGGYTF
v_call: TRBV6-1; d_call: NA; clone_size: NA; j_call: TRBJ1-6; cdr3_nt: TGTGCCAGCAGTGAAGCCGGCGGTCAGTCTTATTCACCCCTCCACTTT; cdr3_aa: CASSEAGGQSYSPLHF
v_call: TRBV27; d_call: NA; clone_size: once; j_call: TRBJ2-6; cdr3_nt: TGTGCCAGCAGTTCATCTACTAAAAACTCTGGGGCCAACGTCCTGACTTTC; cdr3_aa: CASSSSTKNSGANVLTF
v_call: TRBV2; d_call: NA; clone_size: NA; j_call: TRBJ2-5; cdr3_nt: TGTGCCAGCGGAGAAACAGGGTACCAAGAGACCCAGTACTTC; cdr3_aa: CASGETGYQETQYF
v_call: TRBV18; d_call: NA; clone_size: few; j_call: TRBJ2-7; cdr3_nt: TGTGCCAGCTCACCACTTCATGGGGGGAGCTACGAGCAGTACTTC; cdr3_aa: CASSPLHGGSYEQYF
v_call: TRBV6-5; d_call: TRBD1; clone_size: NA; j_call: TRBJ1-4; cdr3_nt: TGTGCCAGCAGTGCCCAGGGGGCGGATAATGAAAAACTGTTTTTT; cdr3_aa: CASSAQGADNEKLFF
v_call: TRBV19; d_call: TRBD1; clone_size: NA; j_call: TRBJ1-5; cdr3_nt: TGTGCCAGTAGTATTAGCAGGGGGCGCAAAAGTAGCCGGGGTCAGCCCCAGCATTTT; cdr3_aa: CASSISRGRKSSRGQPQHF
v_call: TRBV28; d_call: NA; clone_size: NA; j_call: TRBJ2-2; cdr3_nt: TGTGCCAGCAGTCTCCCGGGCCGAAGAACCGGGGAGCTGTTTTTT; cdr3_aa: CASSLPGRRTGELFF
v_call: TRBV7-9; d_call: TRBD1; clone_size: NA; j_call: TRBJ1-4; cdr3_nt: TGTGCCAGCAGCAGAACGACCCGGGACAGGGGAAGCCGTGAAAAACTGTTTTTT; cdr3_aa: CASSRTTRDRGSREKLFF
v_call: TRBV11-2; d_call: NA; clone_size: once; j_call: TRBJ1-4; cdr3_nt: TGTGCCAGCAGCTTCGGTAGGGGGACGGCTGAAAAACTGTTTTTT; cdr3_aa: CASSFGRGTAEKLFF
v_call: TRBV2; d_call: TRBD1; clone_size: NA; j_call: TRBJ2-2; cdr3_nt: TGTGCCAGCAGCGATCCGGGACAGGGTATCGGGGAGCTGTTTTTT; cdr3_aa: CASSDPGQGIGELFF
v_call: TRBV6-5; d_call: NA; clone_size: NA; j_call: TRBJ2-7; cdr3_nt: TGTGCCAGCAGTTACGCAAGATCCGAGCAGTACTTC; cdr3_aa: CASSYARSEQYF
v_call: TRBV28; d_call: NA; clone_size: NA; j_call: TRBJ1-3; cdr3_nt: TGTGCCAGCAGTTTACGTTTCTCTGGAAACACCATATATTTT; cdr3_aa: CASSLRFSGNTIYF
v_call: TRBV5-1; d_call: NA; clone_size: NA; j_call: TRBJ1-4; cdr3_nt: TGCGCCAGCAGCTTGTGGGGGGCCACTAATGAAAAACTGTTTTTT; cdr3_aa: CASSLWGATNEKLFF
v_call: TRBV7-6; d_call: TRBD2; clone_size: NA; j_call: TRBJ2-5; cdr3_nt: TGTGCCAGCAGCTCTCTGACTAGCGGGGAACAAGAGACCCAGTACTTC; cdr3_aa: CASSSLTSGEQETQYF
v_call: TRBV7-8; d_call: NA; clone_size: NA; j_call: TRBJ1-4; cdr3_nt: TGTGCCAGCAGCTTACGGTGGCAAGGAAATTGGCGCGGGCCTACTGAAAAACTGTTTTTT; cdr3_aa: CASSLRWQGNWRGPTEKLFF
v_call: TRBV14; d_call: NA; clone_size: NA; j_call: TRBJ2-2; cdr3_nt: TGTGCCAGCAGCCAAGAGGTCCCAGGCTTCTGGCCCGGGGAGCTGTTTTTT; cdr3_aa: CASSQEVPGFWPGELFF